This record looks at one TCR beta chain sequence and its context. Measured with immunoSEQ multiplex PCR; TCRdb has only the in-frame clones, and not every one. The sample carries hundreds of thousands of clones, approximately 79% recorded once. These data originate in a study of shared clonotypes between healthy human individuals. Sequencing was performed on memory CD4+ T cells sorted from blood. The subset was: CD45RA-negative fraction. The receptor was derived from a woman aged 25 to 39 in good health.

The CDR3 loop is CATWGGEAFF. Written as DNA, the CDR3 is TGTGCCACCTGGGGGGGTGAAGCTTTCTTT. This sequence joins TRBV19 and TRBJ1-1; D may be TRBD1 (5 bases). In germline, CDR1 is LNHDA, CDR2 SQIVND (reference sequence). V was shortened by 10 bases and J by 7 bases, with 10 bases between the two germline ends. The CDR3 runs to 10 residues.